The next 28 T cell receptor beta chains were all read from a single sample in a study of long-term antiretroviral therapy in people with HIV. immunoSEQ v3.0 was run at survey level. The assay was immunoSEQ multiplex PCR, and TCRdb's table has in-frame clones only and misses some. The sample lists over 30,000 clones, 95% to 98% occurring once. Specimen: unsorted PBMCs, collected 7.6 years after starting antiretroviral therapy. These receptors originate from a man between 25 and 39 years old with HIV.

This chain links TRBV27 with TRBJ2-6; D may be TRBD1 (5 bases). Germline V gives CDR1 MNHEY, CDR2 SMNVEV (reference sequence). V lost 0 bases, J lost 1 base, and 10 bases lay in between. CDR3 length: 17 residues. The CDR3 sequence is CASSLSGAISGANVLTF. The CDR3 DNA follows: TGTGCCAGCAGTTTATCTGGGGCGATTTCTGGGGCCAACGTCCTGACTTTC. Full variable domain (rest looked up from reference TRBV27 and TRBJ2-6): EAQVTQNPRYLITVTGKKLTVTCSQNMNHEYMSWYRQDPGLGLRQIYYSMNVEVTDKGDVPEGYKVSRKEKRNFPLILESPSPNQTSLYFCASSLSGAISGANVLTFGAGSRLTVL.

The rearrangement joins TRBV29-1 to TRBJ2-4, with 9 bases fitting TRBD1. V dropped 4 bases and J dropped 4; count of bases not matched to a gene: 2. The CDR3 consists of 13 residues. Looked up from germline, CDR1 is SQVTM and CDR2 is ANQGSEA. CDR3 nucleotides: TGCAGCGTTGCAGGACAGGGGAAAAACATTCAGTACTTC. As protein: CSVAGQGKNIQYF. Full variable domain (remainder filled in from reference TRBV29-1 and TRBJ2-4): SAVISQKPSRDICQRGTSLTIQCQVDSQVTMMFWYRQQPGQSLTLIATANQGSEATYESGFVIDKFPISRPNLTFSTLTVSNMSPEDSSIYLCSVAGQGKNIQYFGAGTRLSVL.

The V gene is TRBV6-1, the J gene TRBJ1-1; D is possibly TRBD1 (5 bases). The CDR3 totals 15 residues. V lost 6 bases to trimming and J lost 0 bases, with 14 bases between them. From germline, CDR1 is MNHNS and CDR2 SASEGT. In DNA form, the CDR3 reads TGTGCCAGCAGGGACACCCTGAGGATGAACACTGAAGCTTTCTTT. It translates to CASRDTLRMNTEAFF.

J is TRBJ2-3 and V is TRBV5-4, with D uncertain. CDR1 is SGHNT, CDR2 YYREEE, per germline (reference sequence). The CDR3 covers 14 residues. V was clipped by 4 bases and J by 2 bases, with 11 bases between them. CDR3 residues: CASSATYSTDTQYF. The CDR3 bases are TGTGCCAGCAGCGCTACCTACTCCACAGATACGCAGTATTTT.

The CDR3 spells CASISFSGNEQFF. CDR3 DNA sequence: TGTGCCAGCATAAGTTTCAGCGGTAATGAGCAGTTCTTC. The chain is built from TRBV27 and TRBJ2-1; maybe TRBD2 (5 bases). The length of the CDR3 is 13 residues. Germline V gene data show CDR1 as MNHEY and CDR2 as SMNVEV (reference sequence). V was pared by 7 bases and J by 7 bases, with 14 bases between.

The V gene is TRBV2, the J gene TRBJ1-5, with D possibly TRBD1 on 5 matching bases. Between the trimmed V and J ends, which lost 7 bases and 6 bases, there was a span of 25 bases. The length of the CDR3 is 17 residues. Germline assignment: CDR1 SNHLY and CDR2 FYNNEI. As DNA, the CDR3 is TGTGCCAGCAACGAGGGACTTCATAACCCGGGGGGTCAGCCCCAGCATTTT. It codes for CASNEGLHNPGGQPQHF.

This clone has a single count. V is TRBV5-1 and J is TRBJ2-3; TRBD2 agrees at 9 bases. V shed 4 bases and J 4 bases; nucleotides not matched to a gene: 7. This CDR3 contains 15 residues. Germline CDR1 is SGHRS and CDR2 is YFSETQ. The CDR3 spells CASSPGTSKADTQYF. In DNA, the CDR3 is TGCGCCAGCAGCCCTGGGACTAGCAAAGCAGATACGCAGTATTTT.

J is TRBJ2-1 and V is TRBV21-1; the listed D gene, TRBD2, was not tested against the DNA. TRBV21-1 is a pseudogene. The CDR3 contains 15 residues. The CDR3 spells CASRLTSGAYNEQFF. The CDR3 DNA sequence: TGTGCCAGCAGATTGACTAGCGGGGCCTACAATGAGCAGTTCTTC.

The V call is TRBV11-2, the J call TRBJ1-1; D call uncertain. The CDR3 sequence is 13 residues long. V lost 2 bases and J 6 bases, leaving 10 bases between the germline ends. Germline loops: CDR1 SGHAT, CDR2 FQNNGV. This chain's CDR3 is CASSLRVTAEAFF. The DNA for the CDR3 is TGTGCCAGCAGCTTAAGGGTCACGGCTGAAGCTTTCTTT. The full variable domain, completed using reference TRBV11-2 and TRBJ1-1, is EAGVAQSPRYKIIEKRQSVAFWCNPISGHATLYWYQQILGQGPKLLIQFQNNGVVDDSQLPKDRFSAERLKGVDSTLKIQPAKLEDSAVYLCASSLRVTAEAFFGQGTRLTVV.

This clone occurred once. This sequence joins TRBV9 and TRBJ2-1; no definite D call. The germline V gene encodes CDR1 SGDLS and CDR2 YYNGEE. V was shortened by 1 base and J by 5 bases, with 4 bases between the two germline ends. The CDR3 spans 12 residues. The CDR3 DNA is TGTGCCAGCAGCGTATCAAACAATGAGCAGTTCTTC. This gives the protein CASSVSNNEQFF.

The rearrangement joins TRBV7-9 to TRBJ2-1, with D perhaps TRBD2 (6 bases). Germline V gene sequence: CDR1 SEHNR, CDR2 FQNEAQ (reference sequence). The V and J ends lost 5 bases and 12 bases respectively, with 26 bases between them. The CDR3 is 16 residues long. This CDR3 is CASSPTEDYLGFGQFF. DNA of the CDR3: TGTGCCAGCAGCCCCACGGAGGACTACCTCGGTTTCGGGCAGTTCTTC.

The CDR3 is CASSLNRGETQYF. CDR3 DNA sequence: TGTGCCAGCAGCTTAAACAGGGGAGAGACCCAGTACTTC. V is TRBV7-2 and J is TRBJ2-5, with 7 bases that match TRBD1. The germline gives CDR1 SGHTA, CDR2 FQGNSA. The J segment lost 4 bases and the V segment lost 2 bases, leaving 1 base of the junction unmatched. This CDR3 comprises 13 residues.

The chain links TRBV6-1 to TRBJ1-5; TRBD1 agrees at 7 bases. The CDR3 is 14 amino acids. Per germline, CDR1 MNHNS and CDR2 SASEGT. V shed 7 bases and J 4 bases; nucleotides not matched to a gene: 7. In DNA form, the CDR3 reads TGTGCCAGCACAGGGACAGTATTAAATCAGCCCCAGCATTTT. It codes for CASTGTVLNQPQHF.

The chain couples TRBV27 to TRBJ1-1; D perhaps matches TRBD1 (5 bases). Germline V gene lookup returns CDR1 MNHEY and CDR2 SMNVEV (reference sequence). Trimming pared 6 bases from V and 4 bases from J, leaving 12 bases between. There are 13 residues in the CDR3. CDR3 sequence: CASSDSWGTEAFF. In nucleotides, the CDR3 is TGTGCCAGCAGCGACAGCTGGGGCACTGAAGCTTTCTTT.

In DNA, the CDR3 is TGTGCCATCGAGGGAACGGAGTCCACAGATACGCAGTATTTT. It encodes CAIEGTESTDTQYF. The gene calls are TRBV10-3 and TRBJ2-3, with TRBD2 as a possible D gene (5 bases). Looked up from germline, CDR1 is ENHRY and CDR2 is SYGVKD. The V end lost 8 bases, the J end lost 2 bases, and 14 bases lay between the germline ends. The CDR3 has 14 amino acids.

The J gene is TRBJ2-3, the V gene TRBV4-2; 15 nucleotides match TRBD2. V shed 0 bases and J 6 bases; nucleotides not matched to a gene: 4. This CDR3 spans 17 amino acids. Germline CDR1 and CDR2: LGHNA and YNFKEQ. Written as DNA, the CDR3 is TGTGCCAGCAGCCAAGAACTCGGGACTAGCGGGAGGGATACGCAGTATTTT. Translated: CASSQELGTSGRDTQYF.

V is TRBV4-3 and J is TRBJ1-3; D is possibly TRBD1 (5 bases). The V and J ends lost 4 bases and 7 bases respectively, with 20 bases between them. The germline V gene encodes CDR1 LGHNA and CDR2 YSLEER. The CDR3 has 16 residues. The CDR3 reads CASSPSGGGGGNTIYF. CDR3 coding DNA: TGCGCCAGCAGCCCCTCCGGCGGGGGAGGAGGTAACACCATATATTTT.

This chain links TRBV11-2 with TRBJ2-7; 12 nucleotides agree with TRBD2. Germline trimming cut 3 bases from V and 4 bases from J; bases unmatched to any gene: 1. This CDR3 is 14 amino acids long. Germline-derived CDR1 and CDR2 are SGHAT and FQNNGV. The DNA of the CDR3 is TGTGCCAGCAGCTTCCTAGCGGGAGGGTACGAGCAGTACTTC. Its translation is CASSFLAGGYEQYF.

The chain employs TRBV6-5 and TRBJ1-1; 7 bases map to TRBD1. Per the germline V gene, CDR1 is MNHEY and CDR2 is SVGAGI. The junction had 4 bases not matched to a gene; V was cut back by 5 bases and J by 4 bases. This CDR3 comprises 13 residues. As DNA, the CDR3 is TGTGCCAGCAGTATGACAGGGACCACTGAAGCTTTCTTT. The encoded protein is CASSMTGTTEAFF.

As DNA, the CDR3 is TGTGCCAGCAGTTTAGGGGTCTCCTATAATTCACCCCTCCACTTT. It specifies CASSLGVSYNSPLHF. The chain uses TRBV27 and TRBJ1-6; unclear D gene. Germline assignment: CDR1 MNHEY and CDR2 SMNVEV (reference sequence). V was shortened by 2 bases and J by 0 bases, with 5 bases between the two germline ends. The CDR3 covers 15 residues.

V usage is TRBV21-1 and J usage is TRBJ1-1. TRBV21-1 corresponds to a pseudogene. The CDR3 is 12 amino acids. The CDR3 region has the DNA TGTGCCAGGGGAACAGAGAACACTGAAGCTTTCTTT. The encoded protein is CARGTENTEAFF.

The chain is built from TRBV18 and TRBJ2-5; D remains ambiguous. The V gene's germline CDR1 is KGHSH and CDR2 LQKENI. V was shortened by 6 bases and J by 1 base, with 3 bases between the two germline ends. The CDR3 consists of 11 residues. CDR3: CASSIQETQYF. The CDR3 nucleotides are TGTGCCAGCTCCATCCAAGAGACCCAGTACTTC.

The chain carries TRBV29-1 and TRBJ2-5; perhaps TRBD2 as D (6 bases). Germline CDR1 and CDR2: SQVTM and ANQGSEA. CDR3 length: 11 residues. V was trimmed by 3 bases and J by 4 bases, leaving 6 bases between them. CDR3 sequence reads: CSVERGETQYF. The CDR3 region has the DNA TGCAGCGTTGAGCGGGGAGAGACCCAGTACTTC.

The chain recombines TRBV9 with TRBJ2-7; D remains ambiguous. Between the trimmed V and J ends, which lost 0 bases and 2 bases, there was a span of 6 bases. This CDR3 is built from 13 residues. Germline CDR1 SGDLS, CDR2 YYNGEE. The CDR3 here is CASSVGSTYEQYF. CDR3 nucleotide sequence: TGTGCCAGCAGCGTAGGCAGTACCTACGAGCAGTACTTC. Full variable domain (outside the CDR3, taken from reference TRBV9 and TRBJ2-7): DSGVTQTPKHLITATGQRVTLRCSPRSGDLSVYWYQQSLDQGLQFLIQYYNGEERAKGNILERFSAQQFPDLHSELNLSSLELGDSALYFCASSVGSTYEQYFGPGTRLTVT.

The CDR3 is CASSLSGDSRTSAQHF. CDR3 sequence (DNA): TGCGCCAGCAGCTTGTCAGGGGACAGTCGAACATCAGCCCAGCATTTT. The rearrangement uses TRBV5-1 and TRBJ1-5, with 7 bases lining up with TRBD1. Germline V CDR1 and CDR2: SGHRS, YFSETQ. V lost 1 base, J lost 11 bases, and 15 bases stayed unmatched. This CDR3 has 16 residues. The whole variable domain, remainder taken from reference TRBV5-1 and TRBJ1-5, is KAGVTQTPRYLIKTRGQQVTLSCSPISGHRSVSWYQQTPGQGLQFLFEYFSETQRNKGNFPGRFSGRQFSNSRSEMNVSTLELGDSALYLCASSLSGDSRTSAQHFGDGTRLSIL.

The chain combines TRBV4-3 with TRBJ2-7, with D unresolved. With 0 bases removed from V and 3 bases from J, the gap between germline ends came to 12 bases. The CDR3 covers 15 residues. Germline CDR1 LGHNA, CDR2 YSLEER. The CDR3 region has the DNA TGCGCCAGCAGCCAAGATCTTGTCCGAATCTACGAGCAGTACTTC. Its translation: CASSQDLVRIYEQYF.

The chain has TRBV9 and TRBJ1-1; 7 positions agree with TRBD1. The CDR3 contains 15 residues. Germline V gene lookup returns CDR1 SGDLS and CDR2 YYNGEE. V was clipped by 4 bases and J by 1 base; unmatched bases: 7. The CDR3 loop is CASSSGGGPNTEAFF. In nucleotides, the CDR3 is TGTGCCAGCAGCTCAGGGGGGGGGCCGAACACTGAAGCTTTCTTT.

V and J are TRBV20-1 and TRBJ2-7; D is perhaps TRBD2 (5 bases). Germline V CDR1 and CDR2: DFQATT, SNEGSKA (reference sequence). V lost 3 bases, J lost 2 bases, and 5 bases lay in between. The CDR3 is 11 amino acids. The CDR3 DNA is TGCAGTGCTAGGGGAGCCTACGAGCAGTACTTC. This codes for CSARGAYEQYF.